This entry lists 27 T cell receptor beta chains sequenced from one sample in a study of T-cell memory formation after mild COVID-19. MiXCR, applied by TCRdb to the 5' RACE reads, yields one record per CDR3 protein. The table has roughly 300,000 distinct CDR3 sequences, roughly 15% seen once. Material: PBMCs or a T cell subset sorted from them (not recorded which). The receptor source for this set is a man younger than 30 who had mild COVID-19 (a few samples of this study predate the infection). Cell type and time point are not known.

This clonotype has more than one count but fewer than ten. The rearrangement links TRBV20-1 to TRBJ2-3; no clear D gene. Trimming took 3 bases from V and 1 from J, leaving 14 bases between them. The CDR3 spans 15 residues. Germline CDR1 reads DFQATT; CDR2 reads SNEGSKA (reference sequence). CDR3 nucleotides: TGCAGTGCTAGCCTGACGGGTGTACGCACAGATACGCAGTATTTT. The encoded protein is CSASLTGVRTDTQYF.

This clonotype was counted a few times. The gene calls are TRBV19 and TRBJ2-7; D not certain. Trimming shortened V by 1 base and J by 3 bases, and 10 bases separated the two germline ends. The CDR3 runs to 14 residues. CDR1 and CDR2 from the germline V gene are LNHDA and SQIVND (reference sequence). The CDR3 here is CASSIVGRNYEQYF. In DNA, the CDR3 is TGTGCCAGTAGTATAGTCGGCAGAAACTACGAGCAGTACTTC.

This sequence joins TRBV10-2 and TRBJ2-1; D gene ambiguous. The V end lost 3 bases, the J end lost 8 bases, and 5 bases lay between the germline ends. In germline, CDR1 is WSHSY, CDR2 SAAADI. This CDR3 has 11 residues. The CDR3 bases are TGCGCCAGCAGTGATTTATATGAGCAGTTCTTC. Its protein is CASSDLYEQFF.

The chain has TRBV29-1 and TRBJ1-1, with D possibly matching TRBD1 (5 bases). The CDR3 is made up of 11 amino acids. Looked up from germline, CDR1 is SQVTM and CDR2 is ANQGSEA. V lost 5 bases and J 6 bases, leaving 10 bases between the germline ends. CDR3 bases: TGCAGCGTTTTTAGGGGCGCTGAAGCTTTCTTT. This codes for CSVFRGAEAFF.

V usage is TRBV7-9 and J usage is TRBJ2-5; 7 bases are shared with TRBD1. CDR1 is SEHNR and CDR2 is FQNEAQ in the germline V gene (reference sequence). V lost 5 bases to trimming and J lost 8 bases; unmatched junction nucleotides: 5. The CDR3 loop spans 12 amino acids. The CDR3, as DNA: TGTGCCAGCAGCCGGGACAGCGTCACCCAGTACTTC. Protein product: CASSRDSVTQYF.

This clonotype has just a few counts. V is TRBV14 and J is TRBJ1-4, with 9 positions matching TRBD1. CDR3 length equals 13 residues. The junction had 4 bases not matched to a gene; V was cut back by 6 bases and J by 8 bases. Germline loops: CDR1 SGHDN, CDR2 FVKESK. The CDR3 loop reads CASRRTGEEKLFF. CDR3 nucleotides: TGTGCCAGCAGGAGGACAGGGGAAGAAAAACTGTTTTTT.

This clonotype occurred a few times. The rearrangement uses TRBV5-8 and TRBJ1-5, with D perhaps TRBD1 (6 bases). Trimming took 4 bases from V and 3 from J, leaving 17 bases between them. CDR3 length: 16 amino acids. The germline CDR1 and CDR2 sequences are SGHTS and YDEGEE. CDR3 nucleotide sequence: TGTGCCAGCAGCACCCGGAGTGGGGGCCACAATCAGCCCCAGCATTTT. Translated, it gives CASSTRSGGHNQPQHF. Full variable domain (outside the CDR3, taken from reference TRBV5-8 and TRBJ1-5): EAGVTQSPTHLIKTRGQQATLRCSPISGHTSVYWYQQALGLGLQFLLWYDEGEERNRGNFPPRFSGRQFPNYSSELNVNALELEDSALYLCASSTRSGGHNQPQHFGDGTRLSIL.

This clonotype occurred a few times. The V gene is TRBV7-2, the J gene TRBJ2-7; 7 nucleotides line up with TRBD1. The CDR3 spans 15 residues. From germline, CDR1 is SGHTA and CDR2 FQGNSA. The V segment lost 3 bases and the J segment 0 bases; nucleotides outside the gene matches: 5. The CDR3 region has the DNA TGTGCCAGCAGCTTCGACAGGGTCAGCTCCTACGAGCAGTACTTC. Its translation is CASSFDRVSSYEQYF.

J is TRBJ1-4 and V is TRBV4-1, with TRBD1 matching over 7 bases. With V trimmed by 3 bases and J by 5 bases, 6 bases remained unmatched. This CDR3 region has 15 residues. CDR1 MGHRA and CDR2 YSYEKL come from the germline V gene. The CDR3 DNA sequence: TGCGCCAGCAGCCACCCGACAGGGCGGAATGAAAAACTGTTTTTT. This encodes CASSHPTGRNEKLFF.

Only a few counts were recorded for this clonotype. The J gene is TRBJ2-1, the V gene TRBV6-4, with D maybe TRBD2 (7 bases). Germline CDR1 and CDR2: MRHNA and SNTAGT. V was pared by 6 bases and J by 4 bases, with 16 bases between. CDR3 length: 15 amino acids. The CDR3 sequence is CASSPQGGGYNEQFF. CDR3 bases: TGTGCCAGCAGCCCACAAGGGGGGGGATACAATGAGCAGTTCTTC.

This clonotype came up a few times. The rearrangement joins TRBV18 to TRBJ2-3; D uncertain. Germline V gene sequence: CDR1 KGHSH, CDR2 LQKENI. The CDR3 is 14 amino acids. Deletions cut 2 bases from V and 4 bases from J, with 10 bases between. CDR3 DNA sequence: TGTGCCAGCTCACCAAACCAACCCGCAGATACGCAGTATTTT. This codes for CASSPNQPADTQYF.

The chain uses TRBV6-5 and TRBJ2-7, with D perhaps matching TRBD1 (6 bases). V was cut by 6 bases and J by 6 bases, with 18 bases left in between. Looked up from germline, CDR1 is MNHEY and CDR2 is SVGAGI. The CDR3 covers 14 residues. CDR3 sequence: CASRPTGGQLEQYV. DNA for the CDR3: TGTGCCAGCAGGCCGACAGGCGGCCAGCTCGAGCAGTACGTC.

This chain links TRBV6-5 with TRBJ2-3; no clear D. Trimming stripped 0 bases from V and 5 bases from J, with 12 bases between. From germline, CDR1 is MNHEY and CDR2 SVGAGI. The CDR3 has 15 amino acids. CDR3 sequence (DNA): TGTGCCAGCAGTTACTCGTGGGGTGCGGTAGATACGCAGTATTTT. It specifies CASSYSWGAVDTQYF.

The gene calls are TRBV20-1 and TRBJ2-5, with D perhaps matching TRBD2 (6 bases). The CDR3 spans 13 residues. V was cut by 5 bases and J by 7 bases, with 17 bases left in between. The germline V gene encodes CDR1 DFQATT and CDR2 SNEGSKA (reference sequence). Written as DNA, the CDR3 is TGCAGTGCTTCCTACGGGGGAGGAGGGACCCAGTACTTC. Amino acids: CSASYGGGGTQYF.

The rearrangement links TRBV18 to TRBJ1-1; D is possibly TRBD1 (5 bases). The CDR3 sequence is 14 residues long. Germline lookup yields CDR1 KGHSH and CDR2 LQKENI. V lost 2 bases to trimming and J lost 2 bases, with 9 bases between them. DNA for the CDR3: TGTGCCAGCTCACCATATGGGGGAAACACTGAAGCTTTCTTT. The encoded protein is CASSPYGGNTEAFF.

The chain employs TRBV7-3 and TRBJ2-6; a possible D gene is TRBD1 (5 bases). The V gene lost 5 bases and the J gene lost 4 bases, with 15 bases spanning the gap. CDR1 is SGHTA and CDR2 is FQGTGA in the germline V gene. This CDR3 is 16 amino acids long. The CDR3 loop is CASSRTGPLGANVLTF. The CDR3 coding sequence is TGTGCCAGCAGCAGAACAGGACCTCTGGGGGCCAACGTCCTGACTTTC.

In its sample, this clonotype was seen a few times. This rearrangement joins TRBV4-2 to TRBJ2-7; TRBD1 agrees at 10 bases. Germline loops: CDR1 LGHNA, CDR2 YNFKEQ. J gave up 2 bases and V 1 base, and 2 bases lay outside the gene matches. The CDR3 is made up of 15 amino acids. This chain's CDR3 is CASSQGTGGPYEQYF. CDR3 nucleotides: TGTGCCAGCAGCCAAGGGACAGGGGGGCCCTACGAGCAGTACTTC.

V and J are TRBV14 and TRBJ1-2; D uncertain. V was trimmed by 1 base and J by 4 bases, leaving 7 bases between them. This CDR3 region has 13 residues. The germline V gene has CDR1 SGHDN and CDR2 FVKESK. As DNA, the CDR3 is TGTGCCAGCAGCCAAGTGATCTCCTATGGCTACACCTTC. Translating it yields CASSQVISYGYTF.

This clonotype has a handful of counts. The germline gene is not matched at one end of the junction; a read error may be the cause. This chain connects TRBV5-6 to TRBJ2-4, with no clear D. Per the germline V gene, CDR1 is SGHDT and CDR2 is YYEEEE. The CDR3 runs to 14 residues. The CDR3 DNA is TGTGCCAGCACTACGTGGTCAACCAAAGACATTCAGTACTTC. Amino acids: CASTTWSTKDIQYF.

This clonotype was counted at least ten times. As DNA, the CDR3 is TGCGCCAGCAGCCACGGGACGGCGCAAGAGACCCAGTACTTC. Translating gives CASSHGTAQETQYF. The rearrangement links TRBV4-1 to TRBJ2-5, with D perhaps given as TRBD1 or TRBD2 (5 bases each). Germline assignment: CDR1 MGHRA and CDR2 YSYEKL. This CDR3 comprises 14 residues. V lost 3 bases to trimming and J lost 2 bases, with 10 bases between them.

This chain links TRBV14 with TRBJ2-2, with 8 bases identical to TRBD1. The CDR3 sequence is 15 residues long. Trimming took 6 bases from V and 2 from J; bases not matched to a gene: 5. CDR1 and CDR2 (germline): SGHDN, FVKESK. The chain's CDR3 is CASRRTGLNTGELFF. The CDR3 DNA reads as TGTGCCAGCAGAAGGACAGGGCTAAACACCGGGGAGCTGTTTTTT.

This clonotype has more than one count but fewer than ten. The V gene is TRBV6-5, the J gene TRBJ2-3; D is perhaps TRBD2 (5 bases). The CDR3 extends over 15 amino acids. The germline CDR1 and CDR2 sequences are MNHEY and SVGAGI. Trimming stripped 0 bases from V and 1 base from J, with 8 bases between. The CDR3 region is CASSYSNSGTDTQYF. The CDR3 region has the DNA TGTGCCAGCAGTTACTCTAATAGCGGCACAGATACGCAGTATTTT.

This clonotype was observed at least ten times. The CDR3 region is CSARSTGGDEQFF. DNA for the CDR3: TGCAGTGCTAGATCGACAGGGGGGGATGAGCAGTTCTTC. The chain is built from TRBV20-1 and TRBJ2-1; 9 bases are a match to TRBD1. V was pared by 2 bases and J by 8 bases, with 4 bases of the junction left unmatched. Germline assignment: CDR1 DFQATT and CDR2 SNEGSKA (reference sequence). The CDR3 is 13 amino acids.

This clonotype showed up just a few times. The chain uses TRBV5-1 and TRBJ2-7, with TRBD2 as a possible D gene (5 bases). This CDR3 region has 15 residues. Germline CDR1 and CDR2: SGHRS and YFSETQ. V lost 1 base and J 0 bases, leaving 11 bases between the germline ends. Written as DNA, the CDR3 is TGCGCCAGCAGCTTGACGGGGTCCGGCTCCTACGAGCAGTACTTC. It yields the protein CASSLTGSGSYEQYF.

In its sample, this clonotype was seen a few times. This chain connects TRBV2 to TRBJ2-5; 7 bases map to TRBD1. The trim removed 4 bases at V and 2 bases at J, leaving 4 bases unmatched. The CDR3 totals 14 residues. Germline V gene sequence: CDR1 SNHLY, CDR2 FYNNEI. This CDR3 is CASSATGRQETQYF. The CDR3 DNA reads TGTGCCAGCAGTGCGACAGGGCGTCAAGAGACCCAGTACTTC.

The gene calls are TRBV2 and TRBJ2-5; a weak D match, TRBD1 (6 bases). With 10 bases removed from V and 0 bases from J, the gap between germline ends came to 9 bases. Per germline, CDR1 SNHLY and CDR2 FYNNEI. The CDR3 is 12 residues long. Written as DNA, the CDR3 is TGTGCCAACCGGGACAACCAAGAGACCCAGTACTTC. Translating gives CANRDNQETQYF.

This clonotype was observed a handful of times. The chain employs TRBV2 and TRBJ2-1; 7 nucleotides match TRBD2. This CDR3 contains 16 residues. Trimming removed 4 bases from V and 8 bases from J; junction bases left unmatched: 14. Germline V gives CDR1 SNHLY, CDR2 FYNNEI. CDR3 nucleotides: TGTGCCAGCAGTGTGAGAGCGGGGCTCGTTAGCGATGAGCAGTTCTTC. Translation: CASSVRAGLVSDEQFF. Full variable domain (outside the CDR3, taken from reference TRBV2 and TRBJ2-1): EPEVTQTPSHQVTQMGQEVILRCVPISNHLYFYWYRQILGQKVEFLVSFYNNEISEKSEIFDDQFSVERPDGSNFTLKIRSTKLEDSAMYFCASSVRAGLVSDEQFFGPGTRLTVL.